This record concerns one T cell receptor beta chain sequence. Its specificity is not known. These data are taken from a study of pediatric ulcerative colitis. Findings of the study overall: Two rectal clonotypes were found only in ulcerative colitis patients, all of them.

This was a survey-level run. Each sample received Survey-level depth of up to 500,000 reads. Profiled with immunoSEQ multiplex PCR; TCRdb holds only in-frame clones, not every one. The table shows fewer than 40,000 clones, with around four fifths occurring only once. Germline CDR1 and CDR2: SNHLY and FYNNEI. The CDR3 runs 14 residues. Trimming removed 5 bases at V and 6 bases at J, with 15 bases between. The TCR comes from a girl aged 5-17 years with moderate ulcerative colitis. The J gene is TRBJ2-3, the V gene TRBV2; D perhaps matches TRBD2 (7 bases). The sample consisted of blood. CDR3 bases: TGTGCCAGCAGTCCTTCCAGGGGAGGGGATACGCAGTATTTT. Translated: CASSPSRGGDTQYF.